The rows below give T cell receptor beta chains drawn from one sample of a study of T-cell memory formation after mild COVID-19. TCRdb independently ran MiXCR on the 5' RACE reads; one entry per CDR3 protein. The top ten hold approximately 22% of the sample, which has under 450,000 distinct CDR3 sequences, 20% to 25% seen once. Sequencing used PBMCs or a T cell subset sorted from them (not recorded which). The receptors here all came from a man between 18 and 35 years old who had mild COVID-19 (a few samples of this study predate the infection). Cell type and time point are not known. CDR3s include the opening cysteine and the closing phenylalanine or tryptophan. D genes are given only for firm matches. Size values are once, few and many counts, or a class for expanded clones, and some rows have none.

J | D | size | V | CDR3 | DNA
TRBJ1-1 | NA | NA | TRBV5-4 | CASSFFQTNTEAFF | TGTGCCAGCAGCTTTTTTCAGACTAACACTGAAGCTTTCTTT
TRBJ1-3 | NA | NA | TRBV6-5 | CASSYSSARTAGNTIYF | TGTGCCAGCAGTTACTCGAGTGCCCGGACAGCTGGAAACACCATATATTTT
TRBJ1-4 | NA | NA | TRBV5-1 | CASSLGRRAGRNEKLFF | TGCGCCAGCAGCTTGGGCCGGAGGGCAGGGAGGAATGAAAAACTGTTTTTT
TRBJ1-2 | NA | NA | TRBV6-2/TRBV6-3 | CASSPRNYGYTF | TGTGCCAGCAGTCCACGGAACTATGGCTACACCTTC
TRBJ2-1 | TRBD2 | NA | TRBV5-1 | CASSLERSGGHNEQFF | TGCGCCAGCAGCTTGGAGCGTAGCGGGGGCCACAATGAGCAGTTCTTC
TRBJ2-1 | NA | few | TRBV4-3 | CASSQDRGTNNEQFF | TGCGCCAGCAGCCAAGATAGGGGGACTAACAATGAGCAGTTCTTC
TRBJ1-3 | NA | few | TRBV9 | CASSAGDKNTIYF | TGTGCCAGCAGCGCCGGGGACAAAAACACCATATATTTT
TRBJ2-3 | TRBD2 | few | TRBV6-6 | CASRSSTSGRTDTQYF | TGTGCCAGCAGAAGCTCGACTAGCGGGCGCACAGATACGCAGTATTTT
TRBJ1-1 | NA | few | TRBV6-5 | CASSYEGMRTEAFF | TGTGCCAGCAGTTATGAGGGTATGAGGACTGAAGCTTTCTTT
TRBJ1-1 | NA | NA | TRBV7-2 | CASSLYGMGAFF | TGTGCCAGCAGCTTATACGGGATGGGAGCTTTCTTT
TRBJ2-7 | TRBD2 | NA | TRBV27 | CASSNGLAGGPYEQYF | TGTGCCAGCAGTAACGGACTAGCGGGGGGACCCTACGAGCAGTACTTC